This T cell receptor (beta chain) is from a study of cytomegalovirus exposure and HLA in healthy donors. Study-level background: Inside one of the first data releases sat some 93 million unique TCRs taken from HLA-typed donors. Study observations and caveats: In vitro checks showed that a few CMV-associated chains really do target CMV antigens.

The CDR3 runs 16 residues. The germline gives CDR1 SGHTA, CDR2 FQGNSA. V gave up 5 bases and J gave up 8 bases; unmatched junction bases: 11. A remark on this clone: Its target is unknown.

The PCR ran on 60 Vbeta and 13 Jbeta primers. Original processing notes: Some 11 million of the 80 million or so unique TCR beta chains counted in a later analysis were shared. The assay was immunoSEQ multiplex PCR, and TCRdb's table has in-frame clones only and misses some. V, J and clone size reflect that table, while D and trimming were determined from the DNA. The repertoire includes some 190,000 clones, roughly 77% of them detected once, and about 3% sits in the top ten. The sample comprised PBMCs. This TCR came from a woman in her twenties or thirties in good health and CMV-seropositive. V and J are TRBV7-2 and TRBJ2-1, with TRBD1 matching 11 bases. CDR3 coding DNA: TGTGCCAGCAGCCTTGCTGGGACAGGGGGGGTGGATGAGCAGTTCTTC. This codes for CASSLAGTGGVDEQFF.